Here is one T cell receptor beta chain with its context. These data belong to a study of blood T cell repertoires in COVID-19. CDR1 and CDR2 (germline): SGHTA, FQGNSA. The V segment lost 3 bases and the J segment 5 bases; nucleotides outside the gene matches: 7. The CDR3 spans 15 residues. The repertoire was sequenced with immunoSEQ multiplex PCR; TCRdb's copy has only in-frame clones and lacks some. The sample has 200,000 to 300,000 clones, 87% seen once; the top ten hold more than 6%. Sequenced: peripheral blood. The J gene is TRBJ2-3, the V gene TRBV7-2; 8 positions match TRBD1. The sequence was collected from a man aged 55 to 70 who had recovered from COVID-19. The DNA for the CDR3 is TGTGCCAGCAGCTTGCTTCAGGGGGCGGGAGATACGCAGTATTTT. It translates to CASSLLQGAGDTQYF.